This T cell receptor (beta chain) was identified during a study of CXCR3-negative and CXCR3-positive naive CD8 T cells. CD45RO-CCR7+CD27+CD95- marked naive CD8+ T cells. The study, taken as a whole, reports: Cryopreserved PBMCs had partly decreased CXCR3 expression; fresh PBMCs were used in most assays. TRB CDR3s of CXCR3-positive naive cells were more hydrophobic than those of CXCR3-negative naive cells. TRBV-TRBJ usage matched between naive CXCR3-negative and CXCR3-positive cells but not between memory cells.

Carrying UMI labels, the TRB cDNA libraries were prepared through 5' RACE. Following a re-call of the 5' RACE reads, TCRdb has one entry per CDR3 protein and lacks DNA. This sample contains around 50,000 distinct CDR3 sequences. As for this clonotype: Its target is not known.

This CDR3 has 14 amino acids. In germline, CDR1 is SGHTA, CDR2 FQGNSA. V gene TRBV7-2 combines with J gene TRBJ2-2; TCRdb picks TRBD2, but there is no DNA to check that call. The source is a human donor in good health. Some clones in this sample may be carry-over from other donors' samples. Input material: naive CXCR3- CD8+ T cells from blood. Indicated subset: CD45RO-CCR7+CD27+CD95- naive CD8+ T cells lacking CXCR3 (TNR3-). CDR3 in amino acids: CASEPSRLTGELFF.